The 30 T cell receptor beta chains below all came from one sample that was sequenced in a study of CXCR3-negative and CXCR3-positive naive CD8 T cells. General study findings and limits: Naive cells with CXCR3 showed TRB CDR3s that were more hydrophobic than those in CXCR3-negative naive cells.

Libraries were UMI-labeled 5' RACE TRB cDNA. TCRdb re-called the 5' RACE reads and catalogs CDR3 proteins one per entry, DNA excluded. The sample has approximately 59,000 distinct CDR3 sequences; the top ten hold approximately 0.72%. Their target antigens are unknown. Specimen: naive CXCR3+ CD8+ T cells from blood. The sample's subset: CD45RO-CCR7+CD27+CD95- naive CD8+ T cells expressing CXCR3 (TNR3+). These receptors were obtained from a human donor in good health. Some clones in this sample may be carry-over from other donors' samples.

The chain has TRBV19 and TRBJ2-7; checking the TCRdb D call of TRBD2 is not possible without DNA. The V gene's germline CDR1 is LNHDA and CDR2 SQIVND (reference sequence). The CDR3 has 15 residues. CDR3 sequence: CASSIVPRLDGEQYF. The whole variable domain, remainder taken from reference TRBV19 and TRBJ2-7, is DGGITQSPKYLFRKEGQNVTLSCEQNLNHDAMYWYRQDPGQGLRLIYYSQIVNDFQKGDIAEGYSVSREKKESFPLTVTSAQKNPTAFYLCASSIVPRLDGEQYFGPGTRLTVT.

This chain connects TRBV12-3 or TRBV12-4 to TRBJ2-3; TCRdb names TRBD1, which stays unverified in the absence of DNA. This CDR3 spans 16 amino acids. This chain's CDR3 is CASSRAGTGTTDTQYF.

V gene TRBV15 combines with J gene TRBJ2-4. This CDR3 is built from 17 residues. The V gene's germline CDR1 is LNHNV and CDR2 YYDKDF (reference sequence). The CDR3 sequence: CATSREFPIVAKNIQYF.

The chain uses TRBV11-2 and TRBJ2-7; TCRdb designates TRBD1, a call that cannot be tested without DNA. This CDR3 is built from 12 residues. From germline, CDR1 is SGHAT and CDR2 FQNNGV. CDR3 region: CASMGQGYEQYF. The whole variable domain, remainder taken from reference TRBV11-2 and TRBJ2-7, is EAGVAQSPRYKIIEKRQSVAFWCNPISGHATLYWYQQILGQGPKLLIQFQNNGVVDDSQLPKDRFSAERLKGVDSTLKIQPAKLEDSAVYLCASMGQGYEQYFGPGTRLTVT.

The chain employs TRBV19 and TRBJ2-5; TCRdb's D call, TRBD2, is unchecked because there is no DNA. Germline V lookup: CDR1 LNHDA, CDR2 SQIVND (reference sequence). This CDR3 spans 15 amino acids. The CDR3 protein is CASSVGGGPQETQYF.

The chain has TRBV7-8 and TRBJ2-7; TCRdb outputs TRBD1, but without DNA this stays unchecked. This CDR3 comprises 15 residues. Germline loops: CDR1 SGHVS, CDR2 FQNEAQ. CDR3: CASSLALGGTYEQYF.

The genes are TRBV15 and TRBJ1-5. The CDR3 spans 17 residues. The germline CDR1 and CDR2 sequences are LNHNV and YYDKDF (reference sequence). The CDR3 spells CATSRDPEGLSNQPQHF. The full variable domain, completed using reference TRBV15 and TRBJ1-5, is DAMVIQNPRYQVTQFGKPVTLSCSQTLNHNVMYWYQQKSSQAPKLLFHYYDKDFNNEADTPDNFQSRRPNTSFCFLDIRSPGLGDTAMYLCATSRDPEGLSNQPQHFGDGTRLSIL.

V and J are TRBV4-3 and TRBJ2-3. CDR3 length equals 17 residues. Germline CDR1 is LGHNA and CDR2 is YSLEER. The CDR3 reads CASSQDASTYSTDTQYF.

The chain is built from TRBV29-1 and TRBJ2-7; TCRdb designates TRBD1, a call that cannot be tested without DNA. The CDR3 contains 12 residues. Germline V lookup: CDR1 SQVTM, CDR2 ANQGSEA. Here the CDR3 reads CSVLSGSYEQYF.

The chain links TRBV7-9 to TRBJ2-7; TCRdb's D call, TRBD1, is unchecked because there is no DNA. This CDR3 comprises 13 residues. Germline CDR1 is SEHNR and CDR2 is FQNEAQ (reference sequence). CDR3 protein: CASSYRGFYEQYF.

The genes are TRBV27 and TRBJ2-1. Looked up from germline, CDR1 is MNHEY and CDR2 is SMNVEV (reference sequence). The length of the CDR3 is 15 residues. The CDR3 sequence is CASSSFLGSYNEQFF.

The chain carries TRBV20-1 and TRBJ1-5. There are 20 residues in the CDR3. Germline CDR1 reads DFQATT; CDR2 reads SNEGSKA (reference sequence). CDR3 amino acids: CSARDPPWESRQPSNQPQHF.

CDR3 sequence: CASRTGDNEQFF. The chain has TRBV5-5 and TRBJ2-1; TCRdb returns TRBD1, unconfirmable since there is no DNA. The germline V gene has CDR1 SGHKS and CDR2 YYEKEE (reference sequence). The CDR3 is 12 residues long.

The chain uses TRBV7-9 and TRBJ2-7; the D call of TRBD1 rests on TCRdb alone, since no DNA is present to check it. The germline gives CDR1 SEHNR, CDR2 FQNEAQ (reference sequence). CDR3 length: 15 amino acids. The CDR3 reads CATLPSGTGNYEQYF.

The V and J genes are TRBV12-3 or TRBV12-4 and TRBJ1-1. The CDR3 runs to 13 residues. The CDR3 spells CASKREANTEAFF.

The chain carries TRBV10-3 and TRBJ1-1; TCRdb calls TRBD1, which cannot be checked without DNA. The V gene's germline CDR1 is ENHRY and CDR2 SYGVKD. CDR3 size: 14 residues. This chain's CDR3 is CAISEGTGDTEAFF.

The rearrangement joins TRBV7-9 to TRBJ2-2; TCRdb proposes TRBD2, but this gene call is untestable without DNA. The CDR3 has 21 residues. CDR1 is SEHNR, CDR2 FQNEAQ, per germline (reference sequence). CDR3 amino acids: CASTTPLDGEERAVTIGELFF. The full variable domain, with the rest looked up from reference TRBV7-9 and TRBJ2-2, is DTGVSQNPRHKITKRGQNVTFRCDPISEHNRLYWYRQTLGQGPEFLTYFQNEAQLEKSRLLSDRFSAERPKGSFSTLEIQRTEQGDSAMYLCASTTPLDGEERAVTIGELFFGEGSRLTVL.

The J gene is TRBJ2-3, the V gene TRBV15; TCRdb designates TRBD1, a call that cannot be tested without DNA. CDR1 LNHNV and CDR2 YYDKDF come from the germline V gene (reference sequence). The CDR3 has 14 amino acids. CDR3 amino acids: CATGGNPVTDTQYF. The whole variable domain, remainder taken from reference TRBV15 and TRBJ2-3, is DAMVIQNPRYQVTQFGKPVTLSCSQTLNHNVMYWYQQKSSQAPKLLFHYYDKDFNNEADTPDNFQSRRPNTSFCFLDIRSPGLGDTAMYLCATGGNPVTDTQYFGPGTRLTVL.

The CDR3 sequence: CASSSFSTVNEQFF. V gene TRBV27 combines with J gene TRBJ2-1; TCRdb's assignment of TRBD1 cannot be checked, as there is no DNA. This CDR3 is built from 14 residues. CDR1 and CDR2 (germline): MNHEY, SMNVEV (reference sequence).

The V gene is TRBV4-3, the J gene TRBJ2-1. This CDR3 is built from 16 residues. CDR1 and CDR2 (germline): LGHNA, YSLEER. CDR3 protein: CASSQGYSSAYNEQFF.

The chain links TRBV13 to TRBJ1-1. The germline V gene encodes CDR1 PRHDT and CDR2 FYEKMQ (reference sequence). The CDR3 length is 12 residues. CDR3 amino acids: CASSLASGNLDF.

The chain couples TRBV6-4 to TRBJ2-1. The germline gives CDR1 MRHNA, CDR2 SNTAGT. The CDR3 runs to 15 residues. The CDR3: CASSDIPSSYNEQFF.

The V gene is TRBV28, the J gene TRBJ2-7; TCRdb indicates TRBD2, and absent DNA this call remains unverified. The CDR3 spans 13 residues. The V gene's germline CDR1 is MDHEN and CDR2 SYDVKM. CDR3 loop: CASSMAGGYEQYF.

The chain has TRBV6-2 or TRBV6-3 and TRBJ2-7; the TCRdb call, TRBD1, lacks DNA for checking. CDR1 MNHEY and CDR2 SVGEGT come from the germline V gene. The CDR3 loop spans 15 amino acids. The CDR3 spells CASSYSGTGPYEQYF.

This chain links TRBV7-6 with TRBJ2-3; the TCRdb D gene call, TRBD1, has no DNA to confirm it. This CDR3 comprises 15 residues. The germline gives CDR1 SGHVS, CDR2 FNYEAQ. The CDR3 sequence is CASSLQGAFTDTQYF.

The gene calls are TRBV11-3 and TRBJ2-1. Germline values: CDR1 SGHNT, CDR2 YENEEA. The CDR3 has 11 amino acids. CDR3 residues: CASSGYNEQFF.

The CDR3 loop is CASSGTGTYSNQPQHF. The J gene is TRBJ1-5, the V gene TRBV10-2; TCRdb indicates TRBD1, and absent DNA this call remains unverified. Per germline, CDR1 WSHSY and CDR2 SAAADI. The CDR3 is 16 residues long.

The rearrangement joins TRBV29-1 to TRBJ1-1; no DNA is available, so the TRBD1 call from TCRdb remains unchecked. Germline values: CDR1 SQVTM, CDR2 ANQGSEA. The length of the CDR3 is 14 residues. CDR3: CSALDRLLSTEAFF.

The chain links TRBV2 to TRBJ2-7. The germline CDR1 and CDR2 sequences are SNHLY and FYNNEI. CDR3 length equals 15 residues. This CDR3 reads CASSDAGQGSYEQYF.

The V call is TRBV5-1, the J call TRBJ2-1. Germline-derived CDR1 and CDR2 are SGHRS and YFSETQ. This CDR3 spans 13 amino acids. CDR3 in amino acids: CASSLVGDNEQFF.